This paragraph covers one T cell receptor (beta chain) sequence. V dropped 5 bases and J dropped 0 bases, with 8 bases sitting between them. This CDR3 comprises 14 residues. Germline values: CDR1 MNHEY, CDR2 SVGAGI. The data were taken from a study of blood T cell repertoires in COVID-19. Overall study context: T cells, B-cell-depleted T cells, or PBMCs supplied cDNA or gDNA.

Clones were sequenced by immunoSEQ multiplex PCR, and TCRdb holds only the in-frame ones, with some missing. The sample lists about 180,000 clones; under 90% were seen once. The V call is TRBV6-5, the J call TRBJ1-5; D not resolved. The sample comprised peripheral blood. The sequence derives from a human donor in a cohort sampled during active COVID-19. The CDR3 bases are TGTGCCAGCAGTACTTTAGATAGCAATCAGCCCCAGCATTTT. It is translated as CASSTLDSNQPQHF.